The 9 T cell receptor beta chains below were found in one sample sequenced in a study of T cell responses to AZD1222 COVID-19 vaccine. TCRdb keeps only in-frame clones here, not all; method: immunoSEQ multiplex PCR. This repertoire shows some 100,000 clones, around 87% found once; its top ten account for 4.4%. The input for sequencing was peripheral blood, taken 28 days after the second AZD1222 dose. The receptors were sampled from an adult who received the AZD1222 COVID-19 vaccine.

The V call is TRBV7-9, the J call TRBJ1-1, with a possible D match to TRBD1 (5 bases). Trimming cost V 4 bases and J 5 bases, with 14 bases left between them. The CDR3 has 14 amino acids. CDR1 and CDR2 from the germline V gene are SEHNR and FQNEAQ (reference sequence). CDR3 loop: CASSSSWGITEAFF. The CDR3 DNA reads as TGTGCCAGCAGCTCAAGTTGGGGCATTACTGAAGCTTTCTTT. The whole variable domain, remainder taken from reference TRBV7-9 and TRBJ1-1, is DTGVSQNPRHKITKRGQNVTFRCDPISEHNRLYWYRQTLGQGPEFLTYFQNEAQLEKSRLLSDRFSAERPKGSFSTLEIQRTEQGDSAMYLCASSSSWGITEAFFGQGTRLTVV.

The CDR3 protein is CASSLVSPYEQYF. The CDR3 DNA reads as TGTGCCAGCAGTTTGGTCAGCCCCTACGAGCAGTACTTC. This chain connects TRBV12-3 or TRBV12-4 to TRBJ2-7; D is unresolved. This CDR3 is built from 13 residues. V was cut by 3 bases and J by 2 bases, with 8 bases left in between.

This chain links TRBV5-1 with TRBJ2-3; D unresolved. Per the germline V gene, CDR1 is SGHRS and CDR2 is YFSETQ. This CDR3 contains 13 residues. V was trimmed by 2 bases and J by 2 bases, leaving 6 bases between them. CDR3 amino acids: CASSLIPTDTQYF. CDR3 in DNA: TGCGCCAGCAGCTTAATTCCCACAGATACGCAGTATTTT.

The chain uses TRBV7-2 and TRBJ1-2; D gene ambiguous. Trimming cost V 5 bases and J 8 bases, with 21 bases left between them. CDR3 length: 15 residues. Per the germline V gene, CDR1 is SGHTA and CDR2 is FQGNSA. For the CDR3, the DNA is TGTGCCAGCAGCCCCCAGACTCGAGATCTTGGAGGCTACACCTTC. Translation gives CASSPQTRDLGGYTF.

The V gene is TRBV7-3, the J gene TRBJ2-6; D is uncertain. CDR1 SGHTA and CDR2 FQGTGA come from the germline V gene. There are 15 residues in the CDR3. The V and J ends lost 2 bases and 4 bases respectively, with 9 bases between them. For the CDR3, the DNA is TGTGCCAGCAGCTTACAGACCACCGGGGCCAACGTCCTGACTTTC. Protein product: CASSLQTTGANVLTF. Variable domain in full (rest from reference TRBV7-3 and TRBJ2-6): GAGVSQTPSNKVTEKGKYVELRCDPISGHTALYWYRQSLGQGPEFLIYFQGTGAADDSGLPNDRFFAVRPEGSVSTLKIQRTERGDSAVYLCASSLQTTGANVLTFGAGSRLTVL.

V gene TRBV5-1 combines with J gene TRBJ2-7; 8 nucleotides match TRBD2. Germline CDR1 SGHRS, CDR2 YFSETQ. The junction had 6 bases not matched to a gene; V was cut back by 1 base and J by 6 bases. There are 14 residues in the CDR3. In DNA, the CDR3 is TGCGCCAGCAGCTTGAGCGGGAGCAAGGCCGAGCAGTACTTC. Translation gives CASSLSGSKAEQYF.

The CDR3 nucleotides read TGTGCCAGCTCACCAGGCCAGACGGCGGAGCTGTTTTTT. Protein sequence: CASSPGQTAELFF. The gene calls are TRBV18 and TRBJ2-2; D uncertain. There are 13 residues in the CDR3. Deletions cut 2 bases from V and 10 bases from J, with 11 bases between. From germline, CDR1 is KGHSH and CDR2 LQKENI.

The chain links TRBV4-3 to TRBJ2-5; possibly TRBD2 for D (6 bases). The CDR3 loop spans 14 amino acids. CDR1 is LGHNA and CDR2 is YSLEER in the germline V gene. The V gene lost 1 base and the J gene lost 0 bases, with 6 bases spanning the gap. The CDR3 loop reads CASSQASDQETQYF. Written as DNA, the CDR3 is TGCGCCAGCAGCCAAGCTAGCGACCAAGAGACCCAGTACTTC.

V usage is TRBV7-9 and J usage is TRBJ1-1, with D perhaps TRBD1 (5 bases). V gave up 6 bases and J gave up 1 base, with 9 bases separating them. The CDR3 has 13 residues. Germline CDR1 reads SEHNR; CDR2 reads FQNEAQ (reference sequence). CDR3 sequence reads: CASSHGQNTEAFF. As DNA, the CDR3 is TGTGCCAGCAGTCATGGACAGAACACTGAAGCTTTCTTT. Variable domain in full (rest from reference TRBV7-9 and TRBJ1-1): DTGVSQNPRHKITKRGQNVTFRCDPISEHNRLYWYRQTLGQGPEFLTYFQNEAQLEKSRLLSDRFSAERPKGSFSTLEIQRTEQGDSAMYLCASSHGQNTEAFFGQGTRLTVV.